This T cell receptor (beta chain) was recovered during a study of T cell responses to AZD1222 COVID-19 vaccine. CDR3 length: 12 amino acids. Germline V lookup: CDR1 LGHNT, CDR2 FRNRAP. V was clipped by 5 bases and J by 10 bases, with 12 bases between them. Comments on this clone: Antigen: not known.

Study-wide points: Only 5 or 6 individuals given AZD1222 were seropositive at baseline. It should be noted that donors were predominantly white British and more often female, and clonal diversity was possibly underestimated. Repertoires were collected only later (after the peak T cell response had occurred).

TCRdb's copy holds only in-frame clones and misses some; the assay was immunoSEQ multiplex PCR. The sample yields 130,000 to 150,000 clones, around nine tenths seen once. The sequence was collected from an adult in good health. Here the sequenced sample was peripheral blood, taken on day 0 of AZD1222 vaccination. The chain carries TRBV12-5 and TRBJ2-1; no clear D gene. CDR3 amino acids: CASGLNRWEQFF. Written as DNA, the CDR3 is TGTGCTAGTGGTCTAAACCGCTGGGAGCAGTTCTTC.